This TCR beta chain derives from a study of cytomegalovirus exposure and HLA in healthy donors. Overall study context: From 170 million or so T cells, an earlier analysis saw approximately 110 million unique TCR beta sequences.

As concerns this clone: Its antigen is currently unknown.

Primers for the PCR totalled 60 Vbeta and 13 Jbeta. TCRdb's copy holds only in-frame clones and misses some; the assay was immunoSEQ multiplex PCR. Altogether a few hundred thousand clones are present, 75% to 80% being singletons, with the ten largest covering under 2%. General study findings and limits: An analysis that was carried out later associated about 17,000 TCR beta sequences with HLA alleles at 0.05 false discovery rate. Fewer N-insertions than the roughly 670-donor mean were reportedly shown by an Asian-associated ancestry cluster in a later analysis. TCR beta V- and J-gene trimming, according to a later analysis, was linked to a missense DCLRE1C variant.

In germline, CDR1 is SGHTA, CDR2 FQGNSA. The ends were cut back, 1 base at V and 4 bases at J, with 16 bases in the middle. CDR3 size: 16 residues. The chain joins TRBV7-2 to TRBJ1-1; the D gene is possibly TRBD1 (5 bases). This TCR was sampled from a man aged 18 to 30 in good health and CMV-seronegative. Sequenced input: PBMCs. The CDR3 region has the DNA TGTGCCAGCAGCTTAGGGGGTGGGGCCAAGGGCACTGAAGCTTTCTTT. Amino acid sequence: CASSLGGGAKGTEAFF.